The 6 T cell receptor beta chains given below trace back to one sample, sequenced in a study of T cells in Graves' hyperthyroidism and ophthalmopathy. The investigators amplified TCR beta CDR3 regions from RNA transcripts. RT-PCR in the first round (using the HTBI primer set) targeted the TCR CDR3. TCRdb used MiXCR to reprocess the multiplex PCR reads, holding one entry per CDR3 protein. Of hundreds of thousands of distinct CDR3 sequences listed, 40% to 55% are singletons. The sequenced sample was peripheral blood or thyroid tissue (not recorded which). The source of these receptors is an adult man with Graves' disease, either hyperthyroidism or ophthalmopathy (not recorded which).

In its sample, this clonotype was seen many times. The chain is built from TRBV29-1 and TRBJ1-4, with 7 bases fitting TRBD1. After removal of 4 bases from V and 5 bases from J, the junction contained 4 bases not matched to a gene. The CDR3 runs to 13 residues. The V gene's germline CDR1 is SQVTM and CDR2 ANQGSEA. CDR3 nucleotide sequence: TGCAGCGTTGGAGGGGGCAAGAATGAAAAACTGTTTTTT. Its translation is CSVGGGKNEKLFF.

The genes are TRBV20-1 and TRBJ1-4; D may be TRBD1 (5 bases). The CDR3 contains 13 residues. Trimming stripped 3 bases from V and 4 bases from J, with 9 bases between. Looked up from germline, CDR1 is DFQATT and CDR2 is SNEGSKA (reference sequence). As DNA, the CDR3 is TGCAGTGCTAGGACAGTACATAATGAAAAACTGTTTTTT. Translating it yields CSARTVHNEKLFF.

This CDR3 reads CSVRGGGEAFF. The CDR3 DNA follows: TGCAGCGTACGGGGTGGTGGTGAAGCTTTCTTT. The rearrangement uses TRBV29-1 and TRBJ1-1; D unresolved. The V gene lost 6 bases and the J gene lost 7 bases, with 12 bases spanning the gap. CDR1 is SQVTM and CDR2 is ANQGSEA in the germline V gene. CDR3 size: 11 residues.

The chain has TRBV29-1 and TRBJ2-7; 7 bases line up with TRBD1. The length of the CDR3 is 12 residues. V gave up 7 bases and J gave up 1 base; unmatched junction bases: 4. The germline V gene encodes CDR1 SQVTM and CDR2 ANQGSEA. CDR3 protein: CSAKQGSYEQYF. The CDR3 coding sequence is TGCAGCGCCAAACAGGGGTCCTACGAGCAGTACTTC.

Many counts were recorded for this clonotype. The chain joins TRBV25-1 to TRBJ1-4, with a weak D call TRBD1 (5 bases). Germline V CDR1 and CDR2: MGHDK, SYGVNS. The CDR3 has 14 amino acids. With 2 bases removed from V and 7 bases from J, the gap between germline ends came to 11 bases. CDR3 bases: TGTGCCAGCAGTGAACCCGGGCAGGGTGAAAAACTGTTTTTT. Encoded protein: CASSEPGQGEKLFF.

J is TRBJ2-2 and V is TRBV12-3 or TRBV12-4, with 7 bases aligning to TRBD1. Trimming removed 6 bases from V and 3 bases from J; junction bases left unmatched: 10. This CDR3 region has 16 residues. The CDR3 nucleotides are TGTGCCAGCAGCCGAACAGGGGCAATGGACACCGGGGAGCTGTTTTTT. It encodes CASSRTGAMDTGELFF.